These 32 T cell receptor beta chains were all obtained from the same sample, sequenced in a study of T cell responses to AZD1222 COVID-19 vaccine. TCRdb keeps only in-frame clones here, not all; method: immunoSEQ multiplex PCR. Among 140,000 to 150,000 clones listed, approximately 94% were seen once. The sequencing here drew on peripheral blood, taken on day 0 of AZD1222 vaccination. These receptors were taken from an adult in good health.

This chain links TRBV6-1 with TRBJ2-2, with D possibly TRBD2 on 6 matching bases. The germline gives CDR1 MNHNS, CDR2 SASEGT. Trimming cost V 4 bases and J 5 bases, with 17 bases left between them. This CDR3 has 16 residues. The CDR3, as DNA: TGTGCCAGCAGTGGCTACGGGGGATACGGGACCGGGGAGCTGTTTTTT. This codes for CASSGYGGYGTGELFF.

The rearrangement uses TRBV10-3 and TRBJ1-5, with TRBD1 matching over 7 bases. Germline CDR1 and CDR2: ENHRY and SYGVKD. The CDR3 sequence is 17 residues long. The V gene end was trimmed by 5 bases and the J gene end by 2 bases; junction bases not matched to a gene: 12. The CDR3 sequence: CAISTPEGAQGNQPQHF. In nucleotides, the CDR3 is TGTGCCATCAGTACCCCCGAGGGGGCGCAGGGCAATCAGCCCCAGCATTTT.

The gene calls are TRBV13 and TRBJ1-5, with D uncertain. With 3 bases removed from V and 6 bases from J, the gap between germline ends came to 9 bases. CDR1 and CDR2 from the germline V gene are PRHDT and FYEKMQ (reference sequence). There are 13 residues in the CDR3. The CDR3 DNA reads TGTGCCAGCAGCTTCAATTTAGGTCAGCCCCAGCATTTT. It is translated as CASSFNLGQPQHF.

This clone was recorded only once. J is TRBJ1-4 and V is TRBV12-5, with 10 bases fitting TRBD1. J lost 8 bases, V lost 2 bases, and 11 bases had no gene match. The CDR3 totals 17 residues. The germline gives CDR1 LGHNT, CDR2 FRNRAP. The CDR3 coding sequence is TGTGCTAGTGGTTTGCGTTTTTTGGGACAGGGGCACGAAAAACTGTTTTTT. It codes for CASGLRFLGQGHEKLFF.

The sample holds one count of this clone. The V and J genes are TRBV28 and TRBJ2-2; TRBD1 aligns across 8 bases. Germline lookup yields CDR1 MDHEN and CDR2 SYDVKM. V lost 2 bases, J lost 6 bases, and 8 bases stayed unmatched. The CDR3 spans 16 residues. The CDR3 here is CASSLAGQGKSGELFF. The CDR3 nucleotides read TGTGCCAGCAGTTTAGCAGGACAGGGTAAATCCGGGGAGCTGTTTTTT.

This clone turned up a few times. The chain recombines TRBV28 with TRBJ1-5; D is perhaps TRBD1 (6 bases). Trimming pared 5 bases from V and 1 base from J, leaving 15 bases between. Germline CDR1 is MDHEN and CDR2 is SYDVKM. The CDR3 is 16 residues long. In nucleotides, the CDR3 is TGTGCCAGCAGTGCCTGGACAGTGGGCAGCAATCAGCCCCAGCATTTT. Protein sequence: CASSAWTVGSNQPQHF.

The V call is TRBV6-5, the J call TRBJ1-1, with unresolved D. The length of the CDR3 is 15 residues. V lost 2 bases, J lost 0 bases, and 10 bases lay in between. CDR1 MNHEY and CDR2 SVGAGI come from the germline V gene. The CDR3 sequence is CASSYLDGVNTEAFF. The CDR3 bases are TGTGCCAGCAGTTACCTGGACGGAGTGAACACTGAAGCTTTCTTT.

This clone was counted a single time. This chain connects TRBV7-9 to TRBJ1-5, with D perhaps matching TRBD1 (5 bases). The CDR3 consists of 16 residues. Germline CDR1 SEHNR, CDR2 FQNEAQ (reference sequence). The germline V and J ends were trimmed by 5 bases and 5 bases, with 19 bases remaining between them. The CDR3 bases are TGTGCCAGCAGCCCCATTGGGGGGAAGAGGGATCAGCCCCAGCATTTT. Protein: CASSPIGGKRDQPQHF.

The rearrangement uses TRBV7-9 and TRBJ1-2, with 9 positions matching TRBD1. CDR1 and CDR2 (germline): SEHNR, FQNEAQ (reference sequence). Trimming removed 1 base from V and 7 bases from J; junction bases left unmatched: 4. The CDR3 length is 14 residues. CDR3 loop: CASSLGGQGVGYTF. The CDR3 coding sequence is TGTGCCAGCAGCTTAGGGGGACAGGGAGTTGGCTACACCTTC.

V gene TRBV20-1 combines with J gene TRBJ1-4, with 9 bases that match TRBD1. Germline trimming cut 3 bases from V and 8 bases from J; bases unmatched to any gene: 16. Germline V gives CDR1 DFQATT, CDR2 SNEGSKA (reference sequence). The CDR3 runs 17 residues. The DNA for the CDR3 is TGCAGTGCTAGTAAGGGTAACAGGGGGCAGAAAGGAGAAAAACTGTTTTTT. It specifies CSASKGNRGQKGEKLFF.

This chain joins TRBV7-8 and TRBJ1-1, with TRBD1 matching 8 bases. CDR1 and CDR2 (germline): SGHVS, FQNEAQ. The CDR3 has 14 residues. The trim removed 2 bases at V and 3 bases at J, leaving 2 bases unmatched. Here the CDR3 DNA reads TGTGCCAGCAGCTTACAGGGGGCCCACACTGAAGCTTTCTTT. It codes for CASSLQGAHTEAFF.

This clone came up once. The chain carries TRBV10-3 and TRBJ1-2; 9 nucleotides agree with TRBD1. Unmatched junction bases numbered 3, after V lost 10 bases and J lost 3 bases. The CDR3 loop spans 12 amino acids. Germline CDR1 and CDR2: ENHRY and SYGVKD. CDR3 in amino acids: CATRTGDYGYTF. The CDR3 nucleotides are TGTGCCACCAGGACAGGGGACTATGGCTACACCTTC.

J is TRBJ2-3 and V is TRBV3-1 (or the pseudogene TRBV3-2), with a weak D call TRBD2 (5 bases). This CDR3 contains 14 residues. Trimming pared 4 bases from V and 4 bases from J, leaving 12 bases between. CDR1 and CDR2 from the germline V gene are LGHDT and YNNKEL (reference sequence). CDR3 loop: CASSRLLVSDTQYF. CDR3 DNA: TGTGCCAGCAGCCGACTACTAGTATCAGATACGCAGTATTTT.

This clone was detected only once. The chain has TRBV12-3 or TRBV12-4 and TRBJ2-7; no firm D call. The V end lost 6 bases, the J end lost 6 bases, and 9 bases lay between the germline ends. The CDR3 sequence is 11 residues long. CDR3 sequence: CASSPTSEQYF. The CDR3 nucleotides are TGTGCCAGCAGCCCTACGTCCGAGCAGTACTTC.

V gene TRBV5-8 combines with J gene TRBJ2-3; D ambiguous. In germline, CDR1 is SGHTS, CDR2 YDEGEE. V was shortened by 1 base and J by 9 bases, with 6 bases between the two germline ends. There are 11 residues in the CDR3. In nucleotides, the CDR3 is TGTGCCAGCAGCTTGTTGCAAACGCAGTATTTT. Amino acid sequence: CASSLLQTQYF.

The rearrangement links TRBV9 to TRBJ2-1, with a tentative D call TRBD2 (6 bases). Germline-derived CDR1 and CDR2 are SGDLS and YYNGEE. V was pared by 3 bases and J by 5 bases, with 18 bases between. The CDR3 is made up of 16 amino acids. CDR3 residues: CASSASGGRFHNEQFF. In nucleotides, the CDR3 is TGTGCCAGCAGCGCCTCTGGGGGGAGATTCCACAATGAGCAGTTCTTC.

This clone was detected only once. The chain links TRBV3-1 (or the pseudogene TRBV3-2) to TRBJ2-7; no reliable D call. Between the trimmed V and J ends, which lost 4 bases and 3 bases, there was a span of 10 bases. The CDR3 is 13 amino acids. CDR1 LGHDT and CDR2 YNNKEL come from the germline V gene (reference sequence). The CDR3: CASSPGPNYEQYF. CDR3 DNA sequence: TGTGCCAGCAGCCCCGGACCAAACTACGAGCAGTACTTC.

The chain couples TRBV4-2 to TRBJ1-6; 8 bases align to TRBD1. This CDR3 region has 15 residues. V lost 0 bases to trimming and J lost 9 bases; unmatched junction nucleotides: 4. CDR1 is LGHNA and CDR2 is YNFKEQ in the germline V gene. CDR3 in amino acids: CASSQDGQGGSPLHF. CDR3 bases: TGTGCCAGCAGCCAAGACGGACAGGGAGGTTCACCCCTCCACTTT.

This rearrangement joins TRBV4-1 to TRBJ1-2; D call uncertain. Germline CDR1 MGHRA, CDR2 YSYEKL. This CDR3 region has 13 residues. V was clipped by 7 bases and J by 8 bases, with 17 bases between them. In DNA form, the CDR3 reads TGCGCCAGCACCCCACCGGGGTCGGGGGGCTACACCTTC. As protein: CASTPPGSGGYTF.

A single count supports this clone. The rearrangement uses TRBV7-8 and TRBJ1-2; no definite D call. CDR3 size: 13 residues. Trimming left V 1 base short and J 4 bases short, with 7 bases between. Germline V lookup: CDR1 SGHVS, CDR2 FQNEAQ. The CDR3 is CASSLGAPYGYTF. The CDR3 nucleotides are TGTGCCAGCAGCTTAGGGGCTCCCTATGGCTACACCTTC.

This sequence joins TRBV7-2 and TRBJ1-2, with D possibly matching TRBD1 (5 bases). CDR1 and CDR2 (germline): SGHTA, FQGNSA. There are 13 residues in the CDR3. Trimming took off 5 bases at V and 8 bases at J, with 15 bases between the two ends. CDR3 loop: CASSPIQGEGYTF. Written as DNA, the CDR3 is TGTGCCAGCAGCCCAATACAAGGGGAAGGCTACACCTTC.

V is TRBV6-5 and J is TRBJ1-3, with D perhaps matching TRBD1 (6 bases). Germline lookup yields CDR1 MNHEY and CDR2 SVGAGI. This CDR3 is built from 15 residues. Between the trimmed V and J ends, which lost 0 bases and 4 bases, there was a span of 10 bases. Here the CDR3 reads CASSYSIGGGNTIYF. For the CDR3, the DNA is TGTGCCAGCAGTTACTCGATAGGGGGAGGAAACACCATATATTTT.

J is TRBJ2-5 and V is TRBV4-2; D is unclear. V was clipped by 0 bases and J by 5 bases, with 10 bases between them. Germline V lookup: CDR1 LGHNA, CDR2 YNFKEQ. This CDR3 contains 14 residues. The CDR3 is CASSQDSRSETQYF. CDR3 coding DNA: TGTGCCAGCAGCCAAGATAGTAGATCGGAGACCCAGTACTTC.

The chain links TRBV30 to TRBJ2-5; D call uncertain. There are 13 residues in the CDR3. Deletions cut 0 bases from V and 3 bases from J, with 8 bases between. Looked up from germline, CDR1 is GTSNPN and CDR2 is SVGIG (reference sequence). In nucleotides, the CDR3 is TGTGCCTGGAGTGTAGGCATCGAAGAGACCCAGTACTTC. It encodes CAWSVGIEETQYF. Looking up the rest from reference TRBV30 and TRBJ2-5 gives the full variable domain: SQTIHQWPATLVQPVGSPLSLECTVEGTSNPNLYWYRQAAGRGLQLLFYSVGIGQISSEVPQNLSASRPQDRQFILSSKKLLLSDSGFYLCAWSVGIEETQYFGPGTRLLVL.

The chain employs TRBV11-3 and TRBJ2-2, with a weak D call TRBD1 (6 bases). This CDR3 region has 15 residues. Germline values: CDR1 SGHNT, CDR2 YENEEA. V lost 6 bases to trimming and J lost 1 base, with 12 bases between them. The CDR3 here is CASSPRTVNTGELFF. The CDR3 nucleotides read TGTGCCAGCAGTCCCAGGACAGTGAACACCGGGGAGCTGTTTTTT. Supplemented by reference TRBV11-3 and TRBJ2-2, the full variable domain reads EAGVVQSPRYKIIEKKQPVAFWCNPISGHNTLYWYLQNLGQGPELLIRYENEEAVDDSQLPKDRFSAERLKGVDSTLKIQPAELGDSAVYLCASSPRTVNTGELFFGEGSRLTVL.

This clone was counted once. The chain carries TRBV5-1 and TRBJ2-6; D not certain. Trimming pared 3 bases from V and 4 bases from J, leaving 5 bases between. The CDR3 loop spans 13 amino acids. Germline values: CDR1 SGHRS, CDR2 YFSETQ. The CDR3 reads CASSYPGANVLTF. CDR3 DNA sequence: TGCGCCAGCAGCTACCCCGGGGCCAACGTCCTGACTTTC.

As concerns this clone: Other DNA sequences within the sample encode an identical CDR3. This chain connects TRBV18 to TRBJ1-3; 9 positions agree with TRBD1. V shed 6 bases and J 0 bases; nucleotides not matched to a gene: 6. Germline V CDR1 and CDR2: KGHSH, LQKENI. The CDR3 length is 16 residues. In DNA form, the CDR3 reads TGTGCCAGCTCCCCAAGGACAGGGGACTCTGGAAACACCATATATTTT. This gives the protein CASSPRTGDSGNTIYF.

As to this clone: Mismatch with germline at one junction end may stem from a read error. This chain links TRBV7-2 with TRBJ2-5; a possible D gene is TRBD2 (6 bases). Germline V lookup: CDR1 SGHTA, CDR2 FQGNSA. The CDR3 sequence is 12 residues long. The CDR3 DNA reads TGTGCCAGCAGCGGAGGGGACTCCCCTAGGGACTTC. Protein product: CASSGGDSPRDF.

The V gene is TRBV2, the J gene TRBJ1-5; 8 nucleotides align to TRBD1. The CDR3 length is 19 residues. Trimming cost V 5 bases and J 3 bases; bases outside gene matches: 18. Germline assignment: CDR1 SNHLY and CDR2 FYNNEI. Here the CDR3 DNA reads TGTGCCAGCAGTATCCGCCGTCGACAGGGGAACGTCGACAATCAGCCCCAGCATTTT. This codes for CASSIRRRQGNVDNQPQHF.

Points on this clone: The sample carries other DNA sequences with the same CDR3. The chain is built from TRBV12-3 or TRBV12-4 and TRBJ1-1; unclear D gene. V lost 3 bases to trimming and J lost 1 base, with 3 bases between them. The CDR3 runs to 12 residues. The CDR3 sequence is CASSFPNTEAFF. In nucleotides, the CDR3 is TGTGCCAGCAGTTTCCCGAACACTGAAGCTTTCTTT.

The chain links TRBV7-2 to TRBJ2-3, with D possibly TRBD1 on 5 matching bases. Trimming took 4 bases from V and 2 from J, leaving 10 bases between them. Germline lookup yields CDR1 SGHTA and CDR2 FQGNSA. CDR3 length equals 14 residues. The CDR3 reads CASSSRVHTDTQYF. The CDR3 DNA sequence: TGTGCCAGCAGCTCCAGGGTGCACACAGATACGCAGTATTTT.

The chain carries TRBV28 and TRBJ1-4; D call uncertain. In germline, CDR1 is MDHEN, CDR2 SYDVKM. Trimming left V 6 bases short and J 6 bases short, with 14 bases between. The CDR3 runs to 14 residues. The CDR3 nucleotides are TGTGCCAGCAGGAGTGCGGTTGATTATGAAAAACTGTTTTTT. It specifies CASRSAVDYEKLFF.